The 28 T cell receptor beta chains below come from one sample, sequenced in a study of blood T cell repertoires in COVID-19. The assay was immunoSEQ multiplex PCR, and TCRdb's table has in-frame clones only and misses some. This table has under 300,000 clones, about 85% appearing once. The sequenced sample consisted of PBMCs or T cells enriched from blood (not recorded which). The receptors were sampled from a woman aged 25 to 45 with acute COVID-19.

This chain uses TRBV5-8 with TRBJ2-4; a possible D gene is TRBD1 (6 bases). This CDR3 is 17 amino acids long. Germline-derived CDR1 and CDR2 are SGHTS and YDEGEE. The germline V and J ends were trimmed by 2 bases and 6 bases, with 21 bases remaining between them. The CDR3, as DNA: TGTGCCAGCAGCTTTAAATATCAGGGGTCTATTGCAAACATTCAGTACTTC. Its protein is CASSFKYQGSIANIQYF.

As concerns this clone: Germline and junction disagree at one end, which may indicate a read error. The chain is built from TRBV4-3 and TRBJ1-4; maybe TRBD1 (5 bases). The CDR3 consists of 16 residues. Germline CDR1 reads LGHNA; CDR2 reads YSLEER. The CDR3 sequence: CASSQDSRTTNEKLFF. The DNA for the CDR3 is TGCGCCAGCAGCCAAGATTCCCGGACAACGAATGAAAAACTGTTTTTT.

This clone was detected a few times. V and J are TRBV4-1 and TRBJ1-5; D possibly corresponds to TRBD1 (6 bases). V gave up 4 bases and J gave up 5 bases, with 21 bases separating them. The germline V gene has CDR1 MGHRA and CDR2 YSYEKL. This CDR3 spans 17 amino acids. The CDR3 reads CASSPKVQGRVDQPQHF. CDR3 coding DNA: TGCGCCAGCAGCCCCAAGGTCCAGGGGAGAGTCGATCAGCCCCAGCATTTT.

This clone has more than one count but fewer than ten. The V gene is TRBV7-9, the J gene TRBJ2-1; TRBD1 matches 7 bases. This CDR3 contains 13 residues. V lost 5 bases, J lost 10 bases, and 8 bases stayed unmatched. Germline V CDR1 and CDR2: SEHNR, FQNEAQ (reference sequence). The CDR3 DNA reads TGTGCCAGCAGCCCGGGACAGCTGAGAGAGCAGTTCTTC. It is translated as CASSPGQLREQFF.

V and J are TRBV15 and TRBJ2-7, with 7 bases identical to TRBD1. In germline, CDR1 is LNHNV, CDR2 YYDKDF (reference sequence). Trimming took 3 bases from V and 5 from J; bases not matched to a gene: 10. There are 15 residues in the CDR3. CDR3 sequence reads: CATSRLPTGTDEQYF. CDR3 bases: TGTGCCACCAGCAGGCTTCCGACAGGGACCGACGAGCAGTACTTC.

CDR3 sequence: CASSPAGTSGYEQYF. The CDR3 nucleotides are TGTGCCAGCAGCCCAGCGGGGACTAGCGGTTACGAGCAGTACTTC. J is TRBJ2-7 and V is TRBV11-2; 11 bases are shared with TRBD2. With 5 bases clipped from V and 4 bases from J, the junction kept 7 bases outside the gene matches. This CDR3 region has 15 residues. Germline loops: CDR1 SGHAT, CDR2 FQNNGV.

This chain joins TRBV2 and TRBJ2-1; 9 nucleotides line up with TRBD2. The germline V gene has CDR1 SNHLY and CDR2 FYNNEI. V gave up 8 bases and J gave up 6 bases; unmatched junction bases: 8. This CDR3 region has 14 residues. DNA for the CDR3: TGTGCCAGCTTCTACCCGGGACTAGCCAATGAGCAGTTCTTC. Its protein is CASFYPGLANEQFF.

This sequence joins TRBV10-3 and TRBJ1-2, with D maybe TRBD1 (5 bases). This CDR3 comprises 14 residues. V was pared by 9 bases and J by 1 base, with 15 bases between. Germline V lookup: CDR1 ENHRY, CDR2 SYGVKD. Here the CDR3 reads CAISDRGYNYGYTF. Here the CDR3 DNA reads TGTGCCATTTCAGACAGAGGATATAACTATGGCTACACCTTC.

This clone appeared a single time. This chain joins TRBV19 and TRBJ2-2, with D perhaps TRBD2 (5 bases). CDR1 and CDR2 (germline): LNHDA, SQIVND (reference sequence). The CDR3 is 16 residues long. Trimming pared 0 bases from V and 1 base from J, leaving 9 bases between. The CDR3 nucleotides read TGTGCCAGTAGTATAGAACAGCGGAGGAACACCGGGGAGCTGTTTTTT. Residues: CASSIEQRRNTGELFF.

The V call is TRBV7-3, the J call TRBJ1-2; 9 bases line up with TRBD1. The V segment lost 4 bases and the J segment 8 bases; nucleotides outside the gene matches: 5. This CDR3 contains 13 residues. Germline V gene lookup returns CDR1 SGHTA and CDR2 FQGTGA. CDR3 residues: CASSSQGAGGYTF. The CDR3 nucleotides read TGTGCCAGCAGCTCACAGGGGGCAGGGGGCTACACCTTC.

The V call is TRBV5-1, the J call TRBJ2-7; D perhaps matches TRBD2 (5 bases). Germline CDR1 is SGHRS and CDR2 is YFSETQ. CDR3 size: 12 residues. Trimming took 5 bases from V and 6 from J, leaving 12 bases between them. CDR3 residues: CASSSSGVEQYF. CDR3 bases: TGCGCCAGCAGTTCTTCCGGGGTCGAGCAGTACTTC.

On this clone itself: The identical CDR3 is also encoded by other nucleotide sequences in the sample. This rearrangement joins TRBV3-1 (or the pseudogene TRBV3-2) to TRBJ2-1; maybe TRBD2 (6 bases). This CDR3 comprises 13 residues. Germline V lookup: CDR1 LGHDT, CDR2 YNNKEL (reference sequence). V lost 1 base, J lost 8 bases, and 9 bases lay in between. The CDR3 bases are TGTGCCAGCAGCCAAGTGAGGAGGGATGAGCAGTTCTTC. The encoded protein is CASSQVRRDEQFF.

This clone was seen just once. The chain recombines TRBV5-6 with TRBJ2-3; the match to TRBD2 covers 7 bases. V trimming: 3 bases; J trimming: 6 bases; junction bases outside the gene matches: 7. The CDR3 sequence is 14 residues long. CDR1 is SGHDT and CDR2 is YYEEEE in the germline V gene. The CDR3: CASSWTSSLDTQYF. The CDR3 DNA sequence: TGTGCCAGCAGCTGGACTAGTAGTTTGGATACGCAGTATTTT.

The chain recombines TRBV7-8 with TRBJ1-1; perhaps TRBD1 as D (6 bases). This CDR3 comprises 15 residues. Germline V lookup: CDR1 SGHVS, CDR2 FQNEAQ. Trimming removed 5 bases at V and 6 bases at J, with 19 bases between. The CDR3: CASSPEGVQDPEAFF. The DNA for the CDR3 is TGTGCCAGCAGCCCCGAGGGGGTTCAGGACCCTGAAGCTTTCTTT.

The chain carries TRBV6-5 and TRBJ2-5, with 8 nucleotides matching TRBD1. The CDR3 length is 14 residues. Germline CDR1 reads MNHEY; CDR2 reads SVGAGI. V shed 5 bases and J 5 bases; nucleotides not matched to a gene: 7. The CDR3 loop is CASSQWTGPETQYF. CDR3 in DNA: TGTGCCAGCAGTCAGTGGACAGGGCCGGAGACCCAGTACTTC.

The CDR3 coding sequence is TGTGCCTCAACAGTGATCTCTGGAAACACCATATATTTT. This sequence encodes CASTVISGNTIYF. The chain uses TRBV10-3 and TRBJ1-3; D unclear. CDR1 and CDR2 from the germline V gene are ENHRY and SYGVKD. Trimming stripped 11 bases from V and 0 bases from J, with 11 bases between. CDR3 length equals 13 residues.

The J gene is TRBJ2-1, the V gene TRBV29-1; weak D call: TRBD2 (6 bases). Trimming stripped 7 bases from V and 0 bases from J, with 16 bases between. The germline V gene encodes CDR1 SQVTM and CDR2 ANQGSEA. The CDR3 loop spans 15 amino acids. CDR3 DNA sequence: TGCAGCGGGGGGACTCTACGAAGCTCCTACAATGAGCAGTTCTTC. Translated, it gives CSGGTLRSSYNEQFF.

This chain joins TRBV29-1 and TRBJ2-2, with 9 bases matching TRBD1. J was trimmed by 6 bases and V by 1 base; bases with no gene match: 6. The length of the CDR3 is 15 residues. Germline V gene data show CDR1 as SQVTM and CDR2 as ANQGSEA. The chain's CDR3 is CSVEAGTGKSGELFF. CDR3 bases: TGCAGCGTTGAAGCCGGGACAGGGAAATCCGGGGAGCTGTTTTTT.

The rearrangement uses TRBV19 and TRBJ1-4; D remains unclear. Between the trimmed V and J ends, which lost 5 bases and 7 bases, there was a span of 14 bases. The CDR3 extends over 14 amino acids. CDR1 LNHDA and CDR2 SQIVND come from the germline V gene (reference sequence). The CDR3 region is CASSLSPSGEKLFF. CDR3 in DNA: TGTGCCAGTAGTTTATCTCCCTCCGGTGAAAAACTGTTTTTT.

This clone was detected a few times. The chain joins TRBV29-1 to TRBJ2-5; TRBD1 matches 11 bases. J gave up 5 bases and V 6 bases, and 8 bases lay outside the gene matches. There are 14 residues in the CDR3. CDR1 is SQVTM and CDR2 is ANQGSEA in the germline V gene. CDR3 coding DNA: TGCAGCGTCGCCGGGACAGGGGGACTGGAGACCCAGTACTTC. Translation: CSVAGTGGLETQYF.

The rearrangement joins TRBV27 to TRBJ2-3, with D possibly TRBD1 on 5 matching bases. CDR1 MNHEY and CDR2 SMNVEV come from the germline V gene (reference sequence). This CDR3 spans 13 amino acids. V was clipped by 8 bases and J by 7 bases, with 16 bases between them. The CDR3, as DNA: TGTGCCAGCGCCGAACAGGATCTCAATACGCAGTATTTT. Translated: CASAEQDLNTQYF.

The rearrangement uses TRBV2 and TRBJ2-7; 7 bases are shared with TRBD1. The CDR3 is made up of 15 amino acids. The germline gives CDR1 SNHLY, CDR2 FYNNEI. With 1 base clipped from V and 3 bases from J, the junction kept 6 bases outside the gene matches. Here the CDR3 DNA reads TGTGCCAGCAGTGAAGTCGGGACAGCATTCTACGAGCAGTACTTC. Amino acids: CASSEVGTAFYEQYF.

The chain joins TRBV4-1 to TRBJ2-1; 7 positions match TRBD1. This CDR3 contains 15 residues. CDR1 is MGHRA, CDR2 YSYEKL, per germline. The V gene end was trimmed by 1 base and the J gene end by 4 bases; junction bases not matched to a gene: 4. CDR3 nucleotide sequence: TGCGCCAGCAGCCAAGTAGGGGGCCCTTACAATGAGCAGTTCTTC. Protein product: CASSQVGGPYNEQFF.

The V and J genes are TRBV28 and TRBJ1-2; TRBD1 agrees at 7 bases. The CDR3 covers 16 residues. V lost 4 bases and J lost 0; bases outside the gene matches: 8. Germline assignment: CDR1 MDHEN and CDR2 SYDVKM. The CDR3 sequence is CASSSQTGRANYGYTF. DNA for the CDR3: TGTGCCAGCAGTTCCCAGACAGGGCGGGCTAACTATGGCTACACCTTC.

This clone was seen only once. The genes are TRBV4-3 and TRBJ2-7; possibly TRBD2 for D (5 bases). V lost 1 base and J lost 4, with 11 bases in between. The CDR3 is 14 residues long. Germline V gives CDR1 LGHNA, CDR2 YSLEER. CDR3 amino acids: CASSQVVGEYEQYF. DNA of the CDR3: TGCGCCAGCAGCCAAGTTGTGGGAGAGTACGAGCAGTACTTC.

The rearrangement uses TRBV6-2 or TRBV6-3 and TRBJ2-7; TRBD1 agrees at 7 bases. J was trimmed by 3 bases and V by 6 bases; bases with no gene match: 8. Germline loops: CDR1 MNHEY, CDR2 SVGEGT. This CDR3 has 14 amino acids. The DNA of the CDR3 is TGTGCCAGCAGCCGGACAGGTGGTCTCTACGAGCAGTACTTC. Amino acid sequence: CASSRTGGLYEQYF.

This chain connects TRBV2 to TRBJ2-7, with D possibly TRBD1 on 6 matching bases. Trimming pared 6 bases from V and 5 bases from J, leaving 11 bases between. CDR1 SNHLY and CDR2 FYNNEI come from the germline V gene. This CDR3 contains 12 residues. CDR3 coding DNA: TGTGCCAGCAGATTGGACAGCGACGAGCAGTACTTC. This translates into CASRLDSDEQYF.

The chain employs TRBV2 and TRBJ2-1; 9 positions match TRBD2. The V gene's germline CDR1 is SNHLY and CDR2 FYNNEI. This CDR3 has 15 amino acids. The trim removed 7 bases at V and 6 bases at J, leaving 10 bases unmatched. CDR3 sequence reads: CASKSPAGGPNEQFF. CDR3 sequence (DNA): TGTGCCAGCAAGTCCCCTGCGGGGGGGCCCAATGAGCAGTTCTTC. Full variable domain (remainder filled in from reference TRBV2 and TRBJ2-1): EPEVTQTPSHQVTQMGQEVILRCVPISNHLYFYWYRQILGQKVEFLVSFYNNEISEKSEIFDDQFSVERPDGSNFTLKIRSTKLEDSAMYFCASKSPAGGPNEQFFGPGTRLTVL.